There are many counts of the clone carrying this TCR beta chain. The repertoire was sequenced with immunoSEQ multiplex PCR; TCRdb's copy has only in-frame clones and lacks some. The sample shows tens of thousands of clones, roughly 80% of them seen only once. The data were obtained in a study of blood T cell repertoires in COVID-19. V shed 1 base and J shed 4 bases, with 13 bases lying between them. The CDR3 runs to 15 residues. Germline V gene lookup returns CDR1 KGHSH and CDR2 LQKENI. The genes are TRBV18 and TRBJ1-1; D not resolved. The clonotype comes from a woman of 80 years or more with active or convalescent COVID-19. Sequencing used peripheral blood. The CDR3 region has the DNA TGTGCCAGCTCACCACGGGCGTCGGTGAGCACTGAAGCTTTCTTT. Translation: CASSPRASVSTEAFF.